The T cell receptor beta chain described here comes from a study of T cell repertoires in cytomegalovirus infection. This clonotype was found once. Its cognate antigen is unknown. Sequence at one end of the junction differs from germline and may be a read error. CDR3 length: 13 amino acids. The germline V gene has CDR1 MNHEY and CDR2 SVGEGT. TCRdb re-called the reads through MiXCR, storing one row per CDR3 protein. This sample has around 800,000 distinct CDR3 sequences, with 30% to 35% found just once. The chain joins TRBV6-2 or TRBV6-3 to TRBJ1-5, with 9 bases lining up with TRBD1. The sequence was collected from a human donor in good health (CMV status not recorded). Some clones in this sample may be carry-over from other donors' samples. The sequences come from cultured CD8+ T cells from PBMCs, collected from culture after CMV antigen stimulation. CDR3 DNA sequence: TGTGTCAGCGAAGGACAGGGGTATCAGCCCCAGCATTTT. Translated, it gives CVSEGQGYQPQHF.